This is a list of T cell receptor beta chains from one sample in a study of T cell changes during pregnancy in multiple sclerosis. Measured with immunoSEQ multiplex PCR; TCRdb has only the in-frame clones, and not every one. The data hold tens of thousands of clones, with 93% observed a single time. The material was peripheral blood, obtained in the second trimester of pregnancy. These receptors all stem from a female donor with multiple sclerosis, enrolled in a pregnancy study. Both conserved end residues are part of each CDR3. D genes are given only for firm matches. Size tells how often a clone was seen (once, few, many) or the class of an expanded clone, and some rows leave it out.

CDR3nt | CDR3aa | d_gene | len | j_gene | abundance | v_gene
TGTGCCAGCAGCTTAATAGCGTACAATGAGCAGTTCTTC | CASSLIAYNEQFF | - | 13 | TRBJ2-1 | - | TRBV7-9
TGTGCCAGTACCGACGGGGGATATGGCTACACCTTC | CASTDGGYGYTF | - | 12 | TRBJ1-2 | - | TRBV19
TGCGCCAGCAGCCTCTCGGACAGGCAAGAGACCCAGTACTTC | CASSLSDRQETQYF | TRBD1 | 14 | TRBJ2-5 | - | TRBV4-3
TGTGCCAGCAGTTTAGGGACTAGCGGGGATCCAGGGACCCAGTACTTC | CASSLGTSGDPGTQYF | TRBD2 | 16 | TRBJ2-5 | - | TRBV27
TGTGCCAGCACCCCAGGTGGCTTAGGCACAGATACGCAGTATTTT | CASTPGGLGTDTQYF | - | 15 | TRBJ2-3 | - | TRBV6-6
TGTGCCAGCAGCCCCACGGCGGGGGAGGGCACTGAAGCTTTCTTT | CASSPTAGEGTEAFF | - | 15 | TRBJ1-1 | - | TRBV7-2
TGTGCCAGCAGCTTACCAGGGGTGCCCTACGAGCAGTACTTC | CASSLPGVPYEQYF | - | 14 | TRBJ2-7 | - | TRBV7-9
TGTGCCAGCAGCCAAGATAGGAGAAAACTGTTTTTT | CASSQDRRKLFF | - | 12 | TRBJ1-4 | once | TRBV14
TGTGCCAGTAGTATTCCTAGCGGGAGTCCCGGGGAGCTGTTTTTT | CASSIPSGSPGELFF | TRBD2 | 15 | TRBJ2-2 | - | TRBV19
TGTGCCAGCAGTTTCCCCCCGGACAGGGTACACGAGCAGTACTTC | CASSFPPDRVHEQYF | TRBD1 | 15 | TRBJ2-7 | - | TRBV28
TGTGCCAGCAGCTCCGGGTTTGGAGCACTAACCCTGGATGAGCAGTTCTTC | CASSSGFGALTLDEQFF | - | 17 | TRBJ2-1 | - | TRBV5-4
TGTGCCAGCAGCCAAGAATCCACAGGGGTCTCCTACGAGCAGTACTTC | CASSQESTGVSYEQYF | TRBD1 | 16 | TRBJ2-7 | once | TRBV4-2
TGCAGCGTTGTGTACAGGGGAGGCTACACCTTC | CSVVYRGGYTF | TRBD1 | 11 | TRBJ1-2 | - | TRBV29-1
TGTGCCAGCAGCCCCCGACGCGGGGCCGCAGAGCAGTTCTTC | CASSPRRGAAEQFF | - | 14 | TRBJ2-1 | - | TRBV7-3
TGTGCCAGCAGCCGGACTAGCGGGAGGGCCTCGCTTCGCAATGAGCAGTTCTTC | CASSRTSGRASLRNEQFF | TRBD2 | 18 | TRBJ2-1 | - | TRBV7-9
TGTGCCAGCTCAACTAATACAGGGGAAGAGACCCAGTACTTC | CASSTNTGEETQYF | TRBD1 | 14 | TRBJ2-5 | - | TRBV18
TGTGCCAGCAGACGAGACAGGGGGCCCAGGCAGCCCCAGCATTTT | CASRRDRGPRQPQHF | TRBD1 | 15 | TRBJ1-5 | once | TRBV28
TGTGCCAGCCCCAGGGGCGGGAGATCTGCCTACAATGAGCAGTTCTTC | CASPRGGRSAYNEQFF | - | 16 | TRBJ2-1 | - | TRBV2
TGTGCCAGCAGCAAGTTGGCTAGAACCCCCAATCAGACCCAGTACTTC | CASSKLARTPNQTQYF | - | 16 | TRBJ2-5 | - | TRBV21-1
TGTGCCAGCAGTTCAGGGCCAGATACGCAGTATTTT | CASSSGPDTQYF | - | 12 | TRBJ2-3 | - | TRBV28
TGCAGTGCCGGACTCTTTGGGGAGCAGTACTTC | CSAGLFGEQYF | - | 11 | TRBJ2-7 | - | TRBV20-1
TGTGCCACCAGCAGAGAGCGAGCGGGAGGGTCTGAGCAGTTCTTC | CATSRERAGGSEQFF | TRBD2 | 15 | TRBJ2-1 | once | TRBV15
TGTGCCTGGAGTGCTCTACGGACAGGGGGCTCAGGTGGTGGGGCCAACGTCCTGACTTTC | CAWSALRTGGSGGGANVLTF | TRBD1 | 20 | TRBJ2-6 | - | TRBV30
TGTGCCAGCAGTTTAGCCCTAGCGTCCTACGAGCAGTACTTC | CASSLALASYEQYF | - | 14 | TRBJ2-7 | - | TRBV27
TGTGCCAGCAGGGGCATCTTGAACACCGGGGAGCTGTTTTTT | CASRGILNTGELFF | - | 14 | TRBJ2-2 | - | TRBV2
TGTGCCAGTCCTAAACCCGGGACAGGGGCCACTGAAGCTTTCTTT | CASPKPGTGATEAFF | TRBD1 | 15 | TRBJ1-1 | - | TRBV19
TGTGCCAGTAGTACTCGACTGCAAACCGACACAGATACGCAGTATTTT | CASSTRLQTDTDTQYF | - | 16 | TRBJ2-3 | - | TRBV19
TGTGCCAGCAGCTTCACATATGGCTACACCTTC | CASSFTYGYTF | - | 11 | TRBJ1-2 | - | TRBV7-9
TGTGCTAGTGGTTTGGTACGGGGATCTGAAGCTTTCTTT | CASGLVRGSEAFF | - | 13 | TRBJ1-1 | - | TRBV12-5
TGTGCCAGTAGTTCAGGGGGCACGACCGGGGAGCTGTTTTTT | CASSSGGTTGELFF | TRBD1 | 14 | TRBJ2-2 | - | TRBV19
TGTGCCAGCAGCTTAGGGACTACGGCAGCGTACGAGCAGTACTTC | CASSLGTTAAYEQYF | - | 15 | TRBJ2-7 | - | TRBV7-9
TGTGCCAGCAGCGAGTCGCTCGGGACAGGGTTTTACGGCTACACCTTC | CASSESLGTGFYGYTF | TRBD1 | 16 | TRBJ1-2 | - | TRBV5-8
TGTGCCAGCAGCTTAGTGGGGGGGACGGCTGAAGCTTTCTTT | CASSLVGGTAEAFF | - | 14 | TRBJ1-1 | - | TRBV7-9
TGTGCCAGCAGCTACGGGACTTCCGATGTGGGTGAGCAGTTCTTC | CASSYGTSDVGEQFF | - | 15 | TRBJ2-1 | - | TRBV4-2
TGTGCCAGCAGGGGAGGGACTGTCTCCTACGAGCAGTACTTC | CASRGGTVSYEQYF | TRBD2 | 14 | TRBJ2-7 | - | TRBV6-5
TGTGCCAGCACCTCGCAACTACCGGGACTAGCGGGCCCTACGCAGTATTTT | CASTSQLPGLAGPTQYF | TRBD2 | 17 | TRBJ2-3 | - | TRBV7-2
TGCGCCAGCAGCTGGACAGGGGATAACGAAAAACTGTTTTTT | CASSWTGDNEKLFF | TRBD1 | 14 | TRBJ1-4 | - | TRBV5-1
TGTGCCAGCAGCTTCACAGCTTCACCCCTCCACTTT | CASSFTASPLHF | - | 12 | TRBJ1-6 | - | TRBV5-6
TGTGCCAGCAGCCAGGAGGTTTATGGGGAGCAGTACTTC | CASSQEVYGEQYF | - | 13 | TRBJ2-7 | once | TRBV14
TGTGCCAGCAGCCTTACTAGCGGGAGTGGTAATGAGCAGTTCTTC | CASSLTSGSGNEQFF | TRBD2 | 15 | TRBJ2-1 | - | TRBV6-4
TGTGCCAGCAGTCAGGGGGGTGAAGCTTTCTTT | CASSQGGEAFF | TRBD1 | 11 | TRBJ1-1 | - | TRBV6-6
TGTGCCAGCAGTTTATGGTTTCCTAGCGGGCCCAACAATGAGCAGTTCTTC | CASSLWFPSGPNNEQFF | TRBD2 | 17 | TRBJ2-1 | - | TRBV27
TGTGCCAGCAGCGGGCCCTCGGCGACCTACGAGCAGTACTTC | CASSGPSATYEQYF | - | 14 | TRBJ2-7 | - | TRBV7-9
TGTGCCAGCAGCCCCCATCCCCCCCGAGGGTATGGAAATCAGCCCCAGCATTTT | CASSPHPPRGYGNQPQHF | - | 18 | TRBJ1-5 | - | TRBV7-2
TGTGCCAGTAAGAGGGATTTGAACACTGAAGCTTTCTTT | CASKRDLNTEAFF | - | 13 | TRBJ1-1 | - | TRBV19
TGTGCCAGCAGTGAATTGGGGGACTCCACAGATACGCAGTATTTT | CASSELGDSTDTQYF | - | 15 | TRBJ2-3 | - | TRBV25-1
TGTGCCAGCAGCGTAGGAGATAGCAATCAGCCCCAGCATTTT | CASSVGDSNQPQHF | - | 14 | TRBJ1-5 | - | TRBV9
TGTGCCACCAGCAGAGACAGGGGGACTAATGAAAAACTGTTTTTT | CATSRDRGTNEKLFF | TRBD1 | 15 | TRBJ1-4 | - | TRBV15
TGTGCCAGCACGCCCAGCTTCAGACTAGCGGGCCCTCAAGAGACCCAGTACTTC | CASTPSFRLAGPQETQYF | TRBD2 | 18 | TRBJ2-5 | once | TRBV9
TGTGCCAGCAGCCAAGACAATCCCAGCCGCGGACTGACCTACGAGCAGTACTTC | CASSQDNPSRGLTYEQYF | - | 18 | TRBJ2-7 | - | TRBV28
TGTGCCAGTCAAGTTAGCCCTAACCCAAACAATGAGCAGTTCTTC | CASQVSPNPNNEQFF | - | 15 | TRBJ2-1 | - | TRBV19
TGTGCCAGCAGCTTAGGTCCCAGGGGACAGGGAGAGACCCAGTACTTC | CASSLGPRGQGETQYF | TRBD1 | 16 | TRBJ2-5 | - | TRBV7-3
TGTGCCAGCAGCTCTGCAGAGAACACTGAAGCTTTCTTT | CASSSAENTEAFF | - | 13 | TRBJ1-1 | - | TRBV7-2
TGTGCCAGCAGTAAGGGGCCTAATCAGCCCCAGCATTTT | CASSKGPNQPQHF | - | 13 | TRBJ1-5 | - | TRBV6-4